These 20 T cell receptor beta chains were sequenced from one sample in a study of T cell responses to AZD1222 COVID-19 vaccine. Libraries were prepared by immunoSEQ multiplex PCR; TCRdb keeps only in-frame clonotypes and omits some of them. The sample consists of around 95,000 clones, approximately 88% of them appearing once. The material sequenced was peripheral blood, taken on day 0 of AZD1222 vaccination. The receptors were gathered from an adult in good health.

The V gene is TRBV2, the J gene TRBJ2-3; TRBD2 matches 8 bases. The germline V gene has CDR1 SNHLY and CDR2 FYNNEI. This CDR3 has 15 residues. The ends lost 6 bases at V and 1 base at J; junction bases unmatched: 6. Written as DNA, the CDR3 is TGTGCCAGCAGACCCAAGACTAGCGGCACAGATACGCAGTATTTT. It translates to CASRPKTSGTDTQYF.

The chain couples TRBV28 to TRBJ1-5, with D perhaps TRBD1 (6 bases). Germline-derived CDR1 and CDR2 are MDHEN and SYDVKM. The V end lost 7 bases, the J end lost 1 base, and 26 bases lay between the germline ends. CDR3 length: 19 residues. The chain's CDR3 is CASTAFTMISGDSNQPQHF. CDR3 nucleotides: TGTGCCAGCACCGCATTTACAATGATCTCAGGGGACAGCAATCAGCCCCAGCATTTT.

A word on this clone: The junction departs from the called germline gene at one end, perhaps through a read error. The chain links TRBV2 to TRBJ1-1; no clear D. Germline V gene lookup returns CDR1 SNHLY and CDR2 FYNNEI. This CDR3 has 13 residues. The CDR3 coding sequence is TGTGCCAGCAGGGAAGGGTGGGTCACTGAAGCTTTCTTT. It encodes CASREGWVTEAFF.

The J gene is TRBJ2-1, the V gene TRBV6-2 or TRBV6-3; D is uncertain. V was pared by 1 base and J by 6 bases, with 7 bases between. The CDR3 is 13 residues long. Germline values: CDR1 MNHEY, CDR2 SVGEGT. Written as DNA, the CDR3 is TGTGCCAGCAGTTACTACATTCTCAATGAGCAGTTCTTC. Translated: CASSYYILNEQFF.

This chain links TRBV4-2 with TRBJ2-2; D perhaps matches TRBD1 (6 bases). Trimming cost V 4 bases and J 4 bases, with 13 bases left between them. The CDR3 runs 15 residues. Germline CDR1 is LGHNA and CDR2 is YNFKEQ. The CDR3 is CASSRLQGGTGELFF. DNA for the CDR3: TGTGCCAGCAGCCGACTACAGGGTGGCACCGGGGAGCTGTTTTTT.

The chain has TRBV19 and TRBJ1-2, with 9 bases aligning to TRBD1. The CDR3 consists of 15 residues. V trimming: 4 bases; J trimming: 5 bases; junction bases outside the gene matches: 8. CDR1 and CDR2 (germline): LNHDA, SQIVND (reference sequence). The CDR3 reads CASSTPGTGIYGYTF. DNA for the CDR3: TGTGCCAGTAGTACGCCCGGGACAGGGATATATGGCTACACCTTC.

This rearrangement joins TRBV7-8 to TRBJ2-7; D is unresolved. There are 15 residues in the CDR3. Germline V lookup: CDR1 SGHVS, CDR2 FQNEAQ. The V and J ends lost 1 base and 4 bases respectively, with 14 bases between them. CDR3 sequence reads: CASSLGSASVYEQYF. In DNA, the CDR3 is TGTGCCAGCAGCTTAGGATCTGCGTCGGTTTACGAGCAGTACTTC.

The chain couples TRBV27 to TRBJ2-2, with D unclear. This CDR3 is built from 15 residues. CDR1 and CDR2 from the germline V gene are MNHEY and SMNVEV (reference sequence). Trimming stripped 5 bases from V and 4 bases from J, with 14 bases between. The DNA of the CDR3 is TGTGCCAGCAGTCTTTCGACAAAACCCACCGGGGAGCTGTTTTTT. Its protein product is CASSLSTKPTGELFF.

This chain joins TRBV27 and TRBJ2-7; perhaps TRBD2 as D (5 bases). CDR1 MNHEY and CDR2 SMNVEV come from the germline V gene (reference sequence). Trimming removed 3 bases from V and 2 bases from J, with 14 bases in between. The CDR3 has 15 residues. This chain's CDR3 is CASSFSRTATYEQYF. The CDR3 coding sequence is TGTGCCAGCAGTTTCAGTAGGACTGCTACCTACGAGCAGTACTTC.

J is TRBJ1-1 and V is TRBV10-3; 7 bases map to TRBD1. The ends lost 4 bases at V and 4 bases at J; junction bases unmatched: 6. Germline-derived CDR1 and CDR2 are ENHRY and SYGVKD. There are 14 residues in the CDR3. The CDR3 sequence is CAISASQGVTEAFF. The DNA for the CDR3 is TGTGCCATCAGTGCAAGCCAGGGGGTCACTGAAGCTTTCTTT.

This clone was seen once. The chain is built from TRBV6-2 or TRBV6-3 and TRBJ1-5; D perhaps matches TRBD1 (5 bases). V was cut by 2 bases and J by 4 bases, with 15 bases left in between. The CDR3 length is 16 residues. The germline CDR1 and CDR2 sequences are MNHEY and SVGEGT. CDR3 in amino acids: CASSYGTSKPNQPQHF. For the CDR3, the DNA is TGTGCCAGCAGTTACGGGACTAGTAAGCCTAATCAGCCCCAGCATTTT.

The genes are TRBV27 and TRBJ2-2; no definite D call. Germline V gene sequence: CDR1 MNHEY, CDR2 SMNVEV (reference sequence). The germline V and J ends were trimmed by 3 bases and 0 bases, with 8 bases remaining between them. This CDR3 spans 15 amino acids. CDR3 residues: CASSLADPNTGELFF. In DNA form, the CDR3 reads TGTGCCAGCAGTTTGGCAGACCCGAACACCGGGGAGCTGTTTTTT.

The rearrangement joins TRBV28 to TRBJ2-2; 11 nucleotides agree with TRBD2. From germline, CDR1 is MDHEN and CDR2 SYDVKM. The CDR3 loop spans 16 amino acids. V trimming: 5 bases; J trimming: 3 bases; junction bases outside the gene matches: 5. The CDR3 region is CASSLGTSGYTGELFF. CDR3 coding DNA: TGTGCCAGCAGTCTAGGGACTAGCGGCTACACCGGGGAGCTGTTTTTT.

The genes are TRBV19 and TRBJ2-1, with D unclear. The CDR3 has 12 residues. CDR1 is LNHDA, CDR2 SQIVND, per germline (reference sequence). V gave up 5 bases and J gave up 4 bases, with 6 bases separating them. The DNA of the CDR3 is TGTGCCAGTAGTCCTCAGTACAATGAGCAGTTCTTC. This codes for CASSPQYNEQFF.

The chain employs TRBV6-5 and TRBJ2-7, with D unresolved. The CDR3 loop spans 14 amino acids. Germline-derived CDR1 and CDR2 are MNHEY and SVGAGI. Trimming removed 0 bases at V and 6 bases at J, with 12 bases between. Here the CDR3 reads CASSYSVIRVEQYF. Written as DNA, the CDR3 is TGTGCCAGCAGTTACTCTGTGATACGAGTCGAGCAGTACTTC.

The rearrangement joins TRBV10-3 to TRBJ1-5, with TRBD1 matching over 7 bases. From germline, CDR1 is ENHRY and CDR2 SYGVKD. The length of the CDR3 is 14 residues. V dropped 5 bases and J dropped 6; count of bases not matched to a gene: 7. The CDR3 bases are TGTGCCATCAGTCCTGCCCCAGGGGGTCAGCCCCAGCATTTT. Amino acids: CAISPAPGGQPQHF.

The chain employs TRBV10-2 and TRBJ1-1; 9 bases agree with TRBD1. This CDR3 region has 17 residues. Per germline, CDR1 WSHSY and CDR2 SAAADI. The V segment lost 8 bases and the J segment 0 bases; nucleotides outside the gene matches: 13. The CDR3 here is CASGYRGRGFLNTEAFF. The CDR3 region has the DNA TGCGCCAGCGGATACAGGGGGCGCGGGTTTTTGAACACTGAAGCTTTCTTT.

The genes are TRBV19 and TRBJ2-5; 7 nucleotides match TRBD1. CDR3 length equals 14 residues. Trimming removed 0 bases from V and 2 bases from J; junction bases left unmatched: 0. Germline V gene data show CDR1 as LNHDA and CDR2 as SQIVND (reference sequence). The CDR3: CASSIDRGQETQYF. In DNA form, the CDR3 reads TGTGCCAGTAGTATAGACAGGGGGCAAGAGACCCAGTACTTC.

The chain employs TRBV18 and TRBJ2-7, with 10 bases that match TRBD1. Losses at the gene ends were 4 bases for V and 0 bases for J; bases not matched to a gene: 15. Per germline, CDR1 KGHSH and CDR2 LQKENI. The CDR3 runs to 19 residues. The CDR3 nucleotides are TGTGCCAGCTCACTTACCGGACAGGGGGGGCCCAAGAGCTCCTACGAGCAGTACTTC. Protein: CASSLTGQGGPKSSYEQYF.

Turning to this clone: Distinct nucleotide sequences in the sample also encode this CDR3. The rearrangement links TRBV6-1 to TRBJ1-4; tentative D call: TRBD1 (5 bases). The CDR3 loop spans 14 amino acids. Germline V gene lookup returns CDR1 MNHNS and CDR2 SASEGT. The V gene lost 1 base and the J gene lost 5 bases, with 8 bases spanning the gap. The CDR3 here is CASSEVQGNEKLFF. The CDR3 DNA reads TGTGCCAGCAGTGAAGTCCAGGGAAATGAAAAACTGTTTTTT.